The rows below give T cell receptor beta chains drawn from one sample of a study of blood T cells in healthy people across ages. Using its own MiXCR run on the 5' RACE reads, TCRdb lists one record per CDR3 protein. In the table there are around 1,600,000 distinct CDR3 sequences, roughly 43% of which are singletons. Sequencing was carried out using blood. The origin of the receptors is a woman aged 18 to 35 in good health. CDR3s include the opening cysteine and the closing phenylalanine or tryptophan.

v_call	cdr3_aa
TRBV20-1	CSAEGLGTDTQYF
TRBV5-4	CASSLEWSGALHF
TRBV14	CASSYRVFYEQYF
TRBV4-2	CASSQELGGGGELFF
TRBV29-1	CSVHRPGVYEQYF
TRBV7-2	CASSLVGQGLYEQYF
TRBV29-1	CSVRDPRSALEKLFF
TRBV7-9	CASSSKTSGFSYNEQFF
TRBV14	CASSRELAGGYEQFF
TRBV5-1	CASSLGSRRSSYNEQFF
TRBV25-1	CASSPWDLRGQFF
TRBV25-1	CASSGGLRVDTQYF
TRBV20-1	CSAPGGNSYGYTF
TRBV5-4	CASSLDPQTYEQYF
TRBV6-1	CASSGHNQETQYF
TRBV5-5	CASSPVQGTNQPQHF
TRBV6-2/TRBV6-3	CASSYDDRGNTEAFF
TRBV29-1	CSVRRKNTEAFF
TRBV9	CASSVRALRGGTDTQYF
TRBV14	CASSPQGGYNEQFF
TRBV20-1	CSASEGTDYTF
TRBV3-1	CASSHRLAANTGELFF
TRBV21-1	CASSKGATGGDYGYTF
TRBV2	CASSARTGMRLEQYF
TRBV7-2	CASGVGVAADQETQYF
TRBV6-5	CASSLRDRDTQYF
TRBV24-1	CATSGGFGYNEQFF
TRBV6-5	CASRVGQAIQETQYF
TRBV4-3	CASSQNREGELFF
TRBV19	CASSHNPGGDAEAFF
TRBV7-2	CASSLDAGEQPLHF
TRBV4-2	CASSQGTSGNNERYF
TRBV7-2	CASSPFSGRGNEQFF
TRBV12-3/TRBV12-4	CASSYQTGGFNEQFF
TRBV7-2	CASSLEGQGLVGNTIYF
TRBV6-5	CASSYQNRATYEQYF
TRBV20-1	CSASFGGDKETQYF
TRBV12-3/TRBV12-4	CASSLTTGAQHF
TRBV5-1	CASSLGATLSDYGYTF
TRBV11-2	CASSLGRAFSQKSYEQYF
TRBV20-1	CSASQGGINAKLFF
TRBV29-1	CSVEVAGEETQYF
TRBV4-3	CANSRLRQNTDTQYF
TRBV2	CASSEQEIYGYTF
TRBV7-2	CASSSREGAPRNEQFF
TRBV11-2	CASSLNRGAAGNIIYF